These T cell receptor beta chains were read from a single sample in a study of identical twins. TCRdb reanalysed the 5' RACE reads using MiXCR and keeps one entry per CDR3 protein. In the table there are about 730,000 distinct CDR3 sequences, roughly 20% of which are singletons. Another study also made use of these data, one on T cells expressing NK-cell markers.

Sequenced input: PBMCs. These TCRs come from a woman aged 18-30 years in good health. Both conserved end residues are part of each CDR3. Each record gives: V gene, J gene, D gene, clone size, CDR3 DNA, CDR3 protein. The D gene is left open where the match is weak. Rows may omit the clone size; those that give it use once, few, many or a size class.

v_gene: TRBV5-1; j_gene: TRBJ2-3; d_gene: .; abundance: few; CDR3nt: TGCGCCAGCAGTGAGGGACACCCCACAGATACGCAGTATTTT; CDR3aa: CASSEGHPTDTQYF
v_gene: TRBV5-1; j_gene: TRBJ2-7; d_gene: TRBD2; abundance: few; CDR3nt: TGCGCCAGCAGAGGGGCTAGCGGGACCTACGAGCAGTACTTC; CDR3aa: CASRGASGTYEQYF
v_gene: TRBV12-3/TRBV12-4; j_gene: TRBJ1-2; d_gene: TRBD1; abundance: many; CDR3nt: TGTGCCAGCAGCCAGACAGGGAACTATGGCTACACCTTC; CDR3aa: CASSQTGNYGYTF
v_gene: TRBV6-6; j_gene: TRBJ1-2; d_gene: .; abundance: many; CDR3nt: TGTGCCAGCAGTGATGAGGGTTATTATGGCTACACCTTC; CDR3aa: CASSDEGYYGYTF
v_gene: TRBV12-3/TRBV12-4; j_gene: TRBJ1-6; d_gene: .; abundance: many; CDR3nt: TGTGCCAGCAGTTCCACCCCTTCACCCCTCCACTTT; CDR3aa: CASSSTPSPLHF
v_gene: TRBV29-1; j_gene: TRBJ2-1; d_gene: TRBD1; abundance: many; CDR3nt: TGCAGCATCGACAGGGGCAATGAGCAGTTCTTC; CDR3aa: CSIDRGNEQFF
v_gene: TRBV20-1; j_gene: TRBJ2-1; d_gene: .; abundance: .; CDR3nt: TGCAGTGCCCTTCGGTATGAGCAGTTCTTC; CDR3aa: CSALRYEQFF
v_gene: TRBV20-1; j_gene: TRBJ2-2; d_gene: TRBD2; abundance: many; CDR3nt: TGCAGTGCTAGAGCCAGCGGGATGAACACCGGGGAGCTGTTTTTT; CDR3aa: CSARASGMNTGELFF
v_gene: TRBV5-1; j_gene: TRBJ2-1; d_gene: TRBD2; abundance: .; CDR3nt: TGCGCCAGCAGCTTGTCTAGCGGGGCAAACAATGAGCAGTTCTTC; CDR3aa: CASSLSSGANNEQFF
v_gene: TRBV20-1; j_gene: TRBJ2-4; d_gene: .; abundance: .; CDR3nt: TGCAGTGCTAGCCCCAGTAACATTCAGTACTTC; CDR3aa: CSASPSNIQYF
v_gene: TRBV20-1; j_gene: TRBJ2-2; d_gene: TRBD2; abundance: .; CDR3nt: TGCAGTGCTAGAGCCCTGGGACTACTGACGAACACCGGGGAGCTGTTTTTT; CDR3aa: CSARALGLLTNTGELFF
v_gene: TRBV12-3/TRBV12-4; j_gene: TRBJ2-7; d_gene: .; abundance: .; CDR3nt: TGTGCCAGCAGTTTAAGTACGATTTCCTACGAGCAGTACTTC; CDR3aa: CASSLSTISYEQYF
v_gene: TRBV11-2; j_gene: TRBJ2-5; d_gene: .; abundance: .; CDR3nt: TGTGCCAGCAGCGGTGGGAGAGAGGGGCCATGGGAGACCCAGTACTTC; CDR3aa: CASSGGREGPWETQYF
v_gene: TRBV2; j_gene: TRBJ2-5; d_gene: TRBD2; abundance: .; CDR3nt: TGTGCCAGCAGACGACTAGCGGGGGTCCAAGAGACCCAGTACTTC; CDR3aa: CASRRLAGVQETQYF
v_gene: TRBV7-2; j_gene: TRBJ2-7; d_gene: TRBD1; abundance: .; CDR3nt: TGTGCCAGCAGCGCAGACAGGGGAGGCGAGCAGTACTTC; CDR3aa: CASSADRGGEQYF
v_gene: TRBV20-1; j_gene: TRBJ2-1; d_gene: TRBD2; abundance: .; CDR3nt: TGCAGTGCCGCGGGACTAGCCCAAGAGCAGTTCTTC; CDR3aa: CSAAGLAQEQFF
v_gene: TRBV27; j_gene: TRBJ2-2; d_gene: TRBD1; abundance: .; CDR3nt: TGTGCCAGCAGTCCGCTACAGGGGGACACCGGGGAGCTGTTTTTT; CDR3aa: CASSPLQGDTGELFF
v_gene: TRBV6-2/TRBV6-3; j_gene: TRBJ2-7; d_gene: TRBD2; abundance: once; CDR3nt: TGTGCCAGCAGGGTAGCGGGAGGCCGAATTTCCTACGAGCAGTACTTC; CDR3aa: CASRVAGGRISYEQYF
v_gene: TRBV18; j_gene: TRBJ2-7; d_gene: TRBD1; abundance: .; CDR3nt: TGTGCCAGCTCACTGTGGACAGGGGGCTCGGGAGAGCAGTACTTC; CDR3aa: CASSLWTGGSGEQYF
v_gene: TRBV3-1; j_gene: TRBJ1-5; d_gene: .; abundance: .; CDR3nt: TGTGCCAGCAGCCAAATGTCAGGTCAGCCCCAGCATTTT; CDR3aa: CASSQMSGQPQHF
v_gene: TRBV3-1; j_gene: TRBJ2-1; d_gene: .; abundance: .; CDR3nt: TGTGCCAGCAGCCAAGAAGTTGTTTCGGGGAGACACAATGAGCAGTTCTTC; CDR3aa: CASSQEVVSGRHNEQFF
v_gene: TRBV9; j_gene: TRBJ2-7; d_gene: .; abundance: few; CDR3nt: TGTGCCAGCAGCGCTGGCCAAGGCGGGCGAAACGAGCAGTACTTC; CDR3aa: CASSAGQGGRNEQYF
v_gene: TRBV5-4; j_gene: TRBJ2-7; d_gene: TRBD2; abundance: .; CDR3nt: TGTGCCAGCAACGAGGCGGGAGGGCGCGAGCAGTACTTC; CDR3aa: CASNEAGGREQYF
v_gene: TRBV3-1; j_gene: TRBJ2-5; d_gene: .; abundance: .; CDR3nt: TGTGCCAGCAGCAACTCAGGCAGAAGTCGGGAGACCCAGTACTTC; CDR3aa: CASSNSGRSRETQYF
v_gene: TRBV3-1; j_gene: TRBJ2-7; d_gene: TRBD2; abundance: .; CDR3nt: TGTGCCAGCAGCCCCAACGGGCTAGCGGGAGAGGTCGAGCAGTACTTC; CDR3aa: CASSPNGLAGEVEQYF
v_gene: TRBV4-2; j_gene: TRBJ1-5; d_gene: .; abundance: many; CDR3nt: TGTGCCAGCAGCCAAGCTAAGGTCGGGCCCCAGCATTTT; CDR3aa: CASSQAKVGPQHF